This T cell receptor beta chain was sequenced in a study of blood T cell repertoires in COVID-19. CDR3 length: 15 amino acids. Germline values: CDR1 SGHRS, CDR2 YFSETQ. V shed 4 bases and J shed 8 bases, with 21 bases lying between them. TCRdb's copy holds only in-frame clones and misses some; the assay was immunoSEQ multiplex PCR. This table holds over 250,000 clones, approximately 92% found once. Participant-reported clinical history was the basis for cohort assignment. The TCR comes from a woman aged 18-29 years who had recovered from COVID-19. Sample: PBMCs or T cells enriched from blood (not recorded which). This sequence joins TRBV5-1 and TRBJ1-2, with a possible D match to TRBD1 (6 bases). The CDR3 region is CASSPGQPGYGGYTF. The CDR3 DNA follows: TGCGCCAGCAGCCCAGGACAGCCCGGGTATGGAGGCTACACCTTC.